This TCR beta chain was captured by sequencing in a study of regulatory T cells in long-lasting Graves disease. The study's findings and limits: Persistent disease favored TRBV28, TRBJ1-2 and TRBJ2-5.

CDR3 regions were amplified by Arm-PCR using iRepertoire HTBI primers to build TCR beta libraries. TCRdb reprocessed the multiplex PCR reads via MiXCR and lists one record per CDR3 protein. The sample lists 600,000 to 650,000 distinct CDR3 sequences; roughly 15% were seen once. CDR3 length: 14 residues. V shed 3 bases and J shed 5 bases, with 8 bases lying between them. CDR1 and CDR2 from the germline V gene are MNHEY and SMNVEV (reference sequence). Regarding time point: newly diagnosed GD, antithyroid drugs for less than 3 months. Construction of the TCR library relied on RNA isolated from PBMCs. About this clonotype itself: Antigen unknown.

Separately, the same data were catalogued under a study of T cells in Graves' hyperthyroidism and ophthalmopathy. That source notes: Any patient presenting with uncontrolled infection, other autoimmune disease, pregnancy or lactation was left out.

This chain links TRBV27 with TRBJ1-6; D unclear. The sequenced sample was peripheral blood mononuclear cells (PBMCs), obtained at new diagnosis, from a patient treated with antithyroid drugs. The clonotype was recovered from a young woman with Graves disease. The CDR3 is CASSFGENNSPLHF. For the CDR3, the DNA is TGTGCCAGCAGTTTCGGGGAAAATAATTCACCCCTCCACTTT.